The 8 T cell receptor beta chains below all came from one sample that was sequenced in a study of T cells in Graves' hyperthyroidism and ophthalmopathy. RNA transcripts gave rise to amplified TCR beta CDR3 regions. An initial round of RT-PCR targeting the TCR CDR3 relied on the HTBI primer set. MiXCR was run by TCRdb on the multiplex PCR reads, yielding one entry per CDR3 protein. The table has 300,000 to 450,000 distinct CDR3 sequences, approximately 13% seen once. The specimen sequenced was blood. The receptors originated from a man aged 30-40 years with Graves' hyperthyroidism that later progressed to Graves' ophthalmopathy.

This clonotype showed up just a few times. CDR3 protein: CASSGLGDEQFF. Here the CDR3 DNA reads TGTGCCAGCAGCGGACTAGGGGATGAGCAGTTCTTC. V is TRBV2 and J is TRBJ2-1; 7 bases fit TRBD2. This CDR3 has 12 residues. Germline assignment: CDR1 SNHLY and CDR2 FYNNEI. V trimming: 6 bases; J trimming: 8 bases; junction bases outside the gene matches: 4.

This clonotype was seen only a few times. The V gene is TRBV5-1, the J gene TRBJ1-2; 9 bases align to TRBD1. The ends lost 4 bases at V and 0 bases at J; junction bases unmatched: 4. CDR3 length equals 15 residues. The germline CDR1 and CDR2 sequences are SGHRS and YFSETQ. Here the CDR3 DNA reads TGCGCCAGCAGCGGACAGGGGACTTCTAACTATGGCTACACCTTC. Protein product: CASSGQGTSNYGYTF. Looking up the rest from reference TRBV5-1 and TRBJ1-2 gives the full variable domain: KAGVTQTPRYLIKTRGQQVTLSCSPISGHRSVSWYQQTPGQGLQFLFEYFSETQRNKGNFPGRFSGRQFSNSRSEMNVSTLELGDSALYLCASSGQGTSNYGYTFGSGTRLTVV.

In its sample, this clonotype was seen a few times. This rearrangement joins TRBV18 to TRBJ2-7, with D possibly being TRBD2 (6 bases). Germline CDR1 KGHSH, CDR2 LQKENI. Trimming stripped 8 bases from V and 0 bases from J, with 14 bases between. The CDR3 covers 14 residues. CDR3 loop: CASGGTSSSYEQYF. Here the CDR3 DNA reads TGTGCCAGCGGAGGGACCTCTTCCTCCTACGAGCAGTACTTC.

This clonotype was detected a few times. For the CDR3, the DNA is TGTGCCAGCAGCCCCATTCTGGGACAGTCGAACTCTGGAAACACCATATATTTT. Residues: CASSPILGQSNSGNTIYF. The chain couples TRBV3-1 to TRBJ1-3, with TRBD1 matching over 7 bases. Trimming took 4 bases from V and 0 from J; bases not matched to a gene: 12. Germline-derived CDR1 and CDR2 are LGHDT and YNNKEL (reference sequence). The CDR3 spans 18 residues.

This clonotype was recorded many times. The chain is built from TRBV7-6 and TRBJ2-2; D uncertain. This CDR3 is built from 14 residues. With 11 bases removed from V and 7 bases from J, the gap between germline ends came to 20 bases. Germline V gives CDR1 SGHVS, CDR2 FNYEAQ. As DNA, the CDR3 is TGTGCCGGTCGGGTCAACATTGTGGGCGGGGAGCTGTTTTTT. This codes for CAGRVNIVGGELFF. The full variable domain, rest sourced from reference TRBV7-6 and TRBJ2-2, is GAGVSQSPRYKVTKRGQDVALRCDPISGHVSLYWYRQALGQGPEFLTYFNYEAQQDKSGLPNDRFSAERPEGSISTLTIQRTEQRDSAMYRCAGRVNIVGGELFFGEGSRLTVL.

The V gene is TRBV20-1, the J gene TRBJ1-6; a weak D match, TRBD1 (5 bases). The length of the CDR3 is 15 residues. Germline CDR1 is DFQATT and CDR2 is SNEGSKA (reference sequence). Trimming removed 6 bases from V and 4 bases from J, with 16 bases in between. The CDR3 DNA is TGCAGTGCAAGGACACCCGGATCATATAATTCACCCCTCCACTTT. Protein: CSARTPGSYNSPLHF.

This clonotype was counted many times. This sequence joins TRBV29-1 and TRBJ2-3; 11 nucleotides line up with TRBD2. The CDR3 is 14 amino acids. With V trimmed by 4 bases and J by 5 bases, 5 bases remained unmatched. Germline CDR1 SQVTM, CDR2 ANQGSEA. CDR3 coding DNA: TGCAGCGTTGTAACTAGCGGGGGAATAGATACGCAGTATTTT. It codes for CSVVTSGGIDTQYF.

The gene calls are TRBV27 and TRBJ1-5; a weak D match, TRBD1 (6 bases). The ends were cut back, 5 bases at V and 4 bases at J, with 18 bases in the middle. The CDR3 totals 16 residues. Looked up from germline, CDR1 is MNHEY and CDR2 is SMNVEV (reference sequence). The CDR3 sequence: CASSPGGRGPNQPQHF. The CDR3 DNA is TGTGCCAGCAGTCCCGGTGGCAGGGGTCCTAATCAGCCCCAGCATTTT.